This T cell receptor beta chain emerged from a study of human T cells and chemical hapten exposure. Study-level background: On about 2 cm by about 2 cm of upper inner arm skin, sensitization was performed with 2% DPC. Study results and caveats: With regard to DPC sensitization, TCRs above 1 in 1000 frequency did not change. Higher patch test scores went with higher counts of PT1 expanded TCRs. Having alopecia, the donors may differ immunologically from healthy people.

Time point specified: patch test 3, about 24 weeks after DPC sensitization. Treatment in this sample: therapeutic diphenylcyclopropenone sensitization with weekly scalp DPC. TCRdb processed the RACE reads anew with MiXCR; each CDR3 protein has one entry. The sample yields under 100,000 distinct CDR3 sequences, roughly a tenth seen once. The V gene lost 7 bases and the J gene lost 2 bases, with 11 bases spanning the gap. Germline CDR1 SQVTM, CDR2 ANQGSEA. This CDR3 contains 12 residues. About this clonotype: Its matching antigen is unknown.

The sequence derives from a woman in her forties or fifties with alopecia areata. Some clones in this sample may be carry-over from other donors' samples. The chain combines TRBV29-1 with TRBJ1-1, with D uncertain. The sequencing here drew on whole blood, taken in connection with sensitization to the hapten diphenylcyclopropenone (DPC). The CDR3 coding sequence is TGCAGCGCAGGACCGGGAAACACTGAAGCTTTCTTT. This sequence encodes CSAGPGNTEAFF.